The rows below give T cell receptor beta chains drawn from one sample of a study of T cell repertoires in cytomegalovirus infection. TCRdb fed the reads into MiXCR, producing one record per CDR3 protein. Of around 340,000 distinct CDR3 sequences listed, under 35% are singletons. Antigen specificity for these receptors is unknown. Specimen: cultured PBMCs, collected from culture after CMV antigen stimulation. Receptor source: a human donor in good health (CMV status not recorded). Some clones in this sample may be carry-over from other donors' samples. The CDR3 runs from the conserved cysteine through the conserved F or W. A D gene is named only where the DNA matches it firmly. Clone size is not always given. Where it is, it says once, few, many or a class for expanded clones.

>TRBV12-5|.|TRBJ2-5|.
CASGPRLQETQYF
TGTGCTAGTGGCCCACGGCTTCAAGAGACCCAGTACTTC
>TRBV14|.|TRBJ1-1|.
CASSQTPGTEAFF
TGTGCCAGCAGCCAGACTCCGGGGACTGAAGCTTTCTTT
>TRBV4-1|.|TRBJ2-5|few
CASSQIPPGIVETQYF
TGCGCCAGCAGCCAAATTCCTCCTGGGATAGTCGAGACCCAGTACTTC
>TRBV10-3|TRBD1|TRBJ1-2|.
CAISEYSAGQGKNYGYTF
TGTGCCATCAGTGAGTACAGCGCGGGACAGGGAAAGAACTATGGCTACACCTTC
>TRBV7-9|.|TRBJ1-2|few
CASNGAGAGANYGYTF
TGTGCCAGCAACGGGGCGGGGGCAGGAGCAAACTATGGCTACACCTTC
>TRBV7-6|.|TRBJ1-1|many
CASSLDRVRMNTEAFF
TGTGCCAGCAGCTTAGACAGGGTTAGAATGAACACTGAAGCTTTCTTT
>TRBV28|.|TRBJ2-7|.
CASSLDSIYEQYF
TGTGCCAGCAGCTTGGACAGCATTTACGAGCAGTACTTC
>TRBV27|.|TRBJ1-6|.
CASSLYRAANSPLHF
TGTGCCAGCAGTTTATACCGGGCCGCAAATTCACCCCTCCACTTT
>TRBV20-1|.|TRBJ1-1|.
CSALRGSNTEAFF
TGCAGTGCCCTAAGAGGTTCGAACACTGAAGCTTTCTTT
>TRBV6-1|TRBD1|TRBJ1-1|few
CASSRRTGGNTEAFF
TGTGCCAGCAGCCGCCGGACAGGGGGCAACACTGAAGCTTTCTTT